This T cell receptor beta chain was observed in a study of T cells in Graves' hyperthyroidism and ophthalmopathy. Amplified TCR beta CDR3 regions derived from RNA transcripts. First-round RT-PCR with HTBI primers amplified the TCR CDR3 region. TCRdb re-called the multiplex PCR reads through MiXCR, storing one row per CDR3 protein. The sample has about half a million distinct CDR3 sequences, less than 25% seen once. CDR1 and CDR2 from the germline V gene are MGHRA and YSYEKL. Trimming removed 1 base at V and 0 bases at J, with 6 bases between. The CDR3 is made up of 15 amino acids. The source material was blood. The rearrangement links TRBV4-1 to TRBJ2-2; TRBD1 is a possible D gene (5 bases). The receptor comes from a man younger than 35 with Graves' hyperthyroidism. CDR3 bases: TGCGCCAGCAGCCAAGTCAGGGCGAACACCGGGGAGCTGTTTTTT. Amino acid sequence: CASSQVRANTGELFF.